Following are 14 T cell receptor beta chains from one sample sequenced in a study of a mutant IDH1 vaccine in newly diagnosed glioma. The time point here: week 23, last vaccination. In every dose of vaccine, 300 ug of mutant IDH1 20-mer peptide was given alongside topical imiquimod. Libraries were prepared by immunoSEQ multiplex PCR; TCRdb keeps only in-frame clonotypes and omits some of them. The sample lists around 40,000 clones; roughly 84% were seen once. These receptors have no known antigen. The sequences come from PBMCs, collected from a glioma patient whose treatment included an IDH1 peptide vaccine. The source is a woman between 18 and 29 years old with glioma. Some clones in this sample may be carry-over from other donors' samples.

J is TRBJ2-6 and V is TRBV11-2; perhaps TRBD1 as D (5 bases). The V and J ends lost 1 base and 4 bases respectively, with 11 bases between them. This CDR3 is 16 amino acids long. CDR1 is SGHAT, CDR2 FQNNGV, per germline. The DNA for the CDR3 is TGTGCCAGCAGCTTAGGCAGGTCAGGGGGGGCCAACGTCCTGACTTTC. Translated, it gives CASSLGRSGGANVLTF.

This chain uses TRBV27 with TRBJ1-2; 7 nucleotides line up with TRBD1. Germline CDR1 and CDR2: MNHEY and SMNVEV (reference sequence). Trimming removed 4 bases from V and 6 bases from J; junction bases left unmatched: 5. The CDR3 is 13 amino acids. The CDR3 region has the DNA TGTGCCAGCAGTTCTACAGGGGAGCATGGCTACACCTTC. Encoded protein: CASSSTGEHGYTF.

The chain links TRBV2 to TRBJ1-2; D is perhaps TRBD1 (5 bases). Germline CDR1 and CDR2: SNHLY and FYNNEI. Trimming left V 2 bases short and J 4 bases short, with 11 bases between. The CDR3 is made up of 14 amino acids. The chain's CDR3 is CASSEQGDIYGYTF. CDR3 nucleotides: TGTGCCAGCAGTGAACAGGGAGATATCTATGGCTACACCTTC.

The chain recombines TRBV19 with TRBJ1-5; D is perhaps TRBD1 (5 bases). Germline CDR1 reads LNHDA; CDR2 reads SQIVND (reference sequence). Deletions cut 7 bases from V and 3 bases from J, with 13 bases between. This CDR3 region has 14 residues. The CDR3 here is CASNGRQFNQPQHF. The CDR3 DNA is TGTGCCAGTAATGGGAGACAGTTCAATCAGCCCCAGCATTTT.

The chain employs TRBV10-3 and TRBJ1-1, with a weak D call TRBD1 (6 bases). This CDR3 is built from 18 residues. Germline CDR1 and CDR2: ENHRY and SYGVKD. V lost 8 bases and J lost 2, with 27 bases in between. The CDR3 here is CAILRGGQGRHLNTEAFF. CDR3 sequence (DNA): TGTGCCATCTTGAGAGGGGGGCAGGGGCGCCACCTAAACACTGAAGCTTTCTTT.

This clone was counted once. The chain links TRBV10-3 to TRBJ1-3; 7 bases fit TRBD1. The CDR3 is 16 residues long. Trimming removed 2 bases from V and 0 bases from J; junction bases left unmatched: 4. Germline-derived CDR1 and CDR2 are ENHRY and SYGVKD. The CDR3 loop reads CAISEPGTVSGNTIYF. CDR3 DNA sequence: TGTGCCATCAGTGAGCCGGGGACAGTCTCTGGAAACACCATATATTTT.

The CDR3 coding sequence is TGTGCCAGCAGCCGTCCTTTAGCGGGAGAGTCCTACAATGAGCAGTTCTTC. This translates into CASSRPLAGESYNEQFF. This chain joins TRBV7-9 and TRBJ2-1; 9 bases line up with TRBD2. This CDR3 is built from 17 residues. The ends lost 5 bases at V and 1 base at J; junction bases unmatched: 9. Per germline, CDR1 SEHNR and CDR2 FQNEAQ (reference sequence).

This CDR3 is CASSPEMGSYEQYF. CDR3 DNA sequence: TGTGCCAGCAGCCCGGAGATGGGCTCCTACGAGCAGTACTTC. This chain uses TRBV5-6 with TRBJ2-7; D remains unclear. This CDR3 is built from 14 residues. Per germline, CDR1 SGHDT and CDR2 YYEEEE. V shed 4 bases and J shed 0 bases, with 11 bases lying between them.

The rearrangement joins TRBV20-1 to TRBJ2-3; D is unclear. This CDR3 has 11 amino acids. The germline gives CDR1 DFQATT, CDR2 SNEGSKA (reference sequence). V was cut by 3 bases and J by 6 bases, with 7 bases left in between. The CDR3 here is CSASWVDTQYF. The DNA of the CDR3 is TGCAGTGCTAGTTGGGTGGATACGCAGTATTTT.

By its share, this clone is medium-sized. The chain combines TRBV6-1 with TRBJ1-1; 11 nucleotides align to TRBD1. V shed 5 bases, J shed 8 bases, and the junction held 10 bases outside the gene matches. This CDR3 region has 15 residues. CDR1 is MNHNS and CDR2 is SASEGT in the germline V gene. This chain's CDR3 is CASSISGTGGSEAFF. CDR3 in DNA: TGTGCCAGCAGTATTTCCGGGACAGGGGGATCGGAAGCTTTCTTT.

The V and J genes are TRBV11-3 and TRBJ1-1; D call uncertain. V was cut by 1 base and J by 5 bases, with 8 bases left in between. CDR1 is SGHNT and CDR2 is YENEEA in the germline V gene. This CDR3 has 13 residues. CDR3: CASSLGYETEAFF. CDR3 nucleotides: TGTGCCAGCAGCTTAGGATACGAGACTGAAGCTTTCTTT.

This chain links TRBV10-3 with TRBJ1-2; D is undetermined. The CDR3 is 14 amino acids. Looked up from germline, CDR1 is ENHRY and CDR2 is SYGVKD. V was trimmed by 4 bases and J by 2 bases, leaving 11 bases between them. The CDR3 region has the DNA TGTGCCATCAGTGGGGCAGCTCGGAACTATGGCTACACCTTC. Amino acids: CAISGAARNYGYTF.

The chain carries TRBV5-6 and TRBJ1-2, with D unclear. Trimming took off 3 bases at V and 7 bases at J, with 22 bases between the two ends. Germline V gene sequence: CDR1 SGHDT, CDR2 YYEEEE. This CDR3 is 16 amino acids long. The CDR3 DNA sequence: TGTGCCAGCAGCTACCCCGGGCAGGTCGGTAGGCGTGGCTACACCTTC. Translation gives CASSYPGQVGRRGYTF.

The chain has TRBV19 and TRBJ2-4, with TRBD2 as a possible D gene (5 bases). The CDR3 extends over 17 amino acids. The V and J ends lost 4 bases and 2 bases respectively, with 18 bases between them. Germline CDR1 is LNHDA and CDR2 is SQIVND (reference sequence). CDR3: CASSTPTGSLTKNIQYF. The CDR3 DNA sequence: TGTGCCAGTAGTACCCCGACGGGGAGCCTAACCAAAAACATTCAGTACTTC.